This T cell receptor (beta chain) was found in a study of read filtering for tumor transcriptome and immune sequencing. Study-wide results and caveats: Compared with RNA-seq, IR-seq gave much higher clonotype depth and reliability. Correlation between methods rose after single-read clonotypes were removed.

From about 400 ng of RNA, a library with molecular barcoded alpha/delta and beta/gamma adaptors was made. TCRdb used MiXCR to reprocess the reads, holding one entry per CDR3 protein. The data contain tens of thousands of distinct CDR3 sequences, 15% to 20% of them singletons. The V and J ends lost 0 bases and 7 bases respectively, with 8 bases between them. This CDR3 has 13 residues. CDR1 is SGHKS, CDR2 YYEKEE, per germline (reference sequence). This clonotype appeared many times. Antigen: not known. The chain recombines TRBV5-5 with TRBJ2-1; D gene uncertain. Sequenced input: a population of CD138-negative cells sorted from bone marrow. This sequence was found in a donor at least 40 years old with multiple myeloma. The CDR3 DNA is TGTGCCAGCAGCTTGGATTGGGCTAATGAGCAGTTCTTC. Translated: CASSLDWANEQFF.